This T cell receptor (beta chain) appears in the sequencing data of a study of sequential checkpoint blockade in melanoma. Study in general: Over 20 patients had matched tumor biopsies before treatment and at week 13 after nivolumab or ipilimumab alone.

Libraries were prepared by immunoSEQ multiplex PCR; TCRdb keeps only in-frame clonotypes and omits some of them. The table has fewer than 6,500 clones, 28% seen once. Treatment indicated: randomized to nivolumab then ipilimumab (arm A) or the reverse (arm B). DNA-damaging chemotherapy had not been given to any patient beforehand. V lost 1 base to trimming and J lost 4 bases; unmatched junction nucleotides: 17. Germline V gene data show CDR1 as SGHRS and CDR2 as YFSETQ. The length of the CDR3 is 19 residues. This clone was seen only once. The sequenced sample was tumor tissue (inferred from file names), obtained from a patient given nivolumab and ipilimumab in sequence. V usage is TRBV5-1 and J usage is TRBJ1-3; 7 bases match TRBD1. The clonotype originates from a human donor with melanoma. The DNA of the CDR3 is TGCGCCAGCAGCTTGTATCCCCTCGAGCAACAGGGGTGGGGAAACACCATATATTTT. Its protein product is CASSLYPLEQQGWGNTIYF.